These 17 T cell receptor beta chains were all obtained from the same sample, sequenced in a study of response to subunit inactivated influenza vaccine. Each CDR3 protein gets one entry after TCRdb re-called the RT-PCR reads with MiXCR. The sample includes about 180,000 distinct CDR3 sequences, approximately 9.2% of them seen just once. The specimen was non-naive T cells sorted from PBMCs, collected on the day of vaccination. These TCRs come from a man over 45 who received an inactivated influenza vaccine.

This clonotype has a count of ten or more. The chain uses TRBV12-3 or TRBV12-4 and TRBJ2-7; D ambiguous. CDR3 length: 13 amino acids. V lost 1 base and J 4 bases, leaving 8 bases between the germline ends. CDR3 coding DNA: TGTGCCAGCAGTTTAGGGAGCAGATACGAGCAGTACTTC. Amino acid sequence: CASSLGSRYEQYF.

This clonotype was observed many times. The J gene is TRBJ2-7, the V gene TRBV3-1; no definite D call. V lost 4 bases and J 2 bases, leaving 15 bases between the germline ends. The germline CDR1 and CDR2 sequences are LGHDT and YNNKEL (reference sequence). This CDR3 spans 15 amino acids. The chain's CDR3 is CASSPTPVYTYEQYF. In DNA, the CDR3 is TGTGCCAGCAGCCCGACGCCTGTTTACACCTACGAGCAGTACTTC.

This clonotype was found a few times. This CDR3 reads CAWATDRDQPQHF. In DNA, the CDR3 is TGTGCCTGGGCAACCGACAGGGATCAGCCCCAGCATTTT. The chain links TRBV30 to TRBJ1-5, with 7 positions matching TRBD1. The germline V gene has CDR1 GTSNPN and CDR2 SVGIG (reference sequence). Trimming cost V 5 bases and J 5 bases; bases outside gene matches: 6. This CDR3 has 13 residues.

The chain has TRBV10-2 and TRBJ2-1; D remains ambiguous. This CDR3 is 18 amino acids long. CDR1 is WSHSY and CDR2 is SAAADI in the germline V gene. Trimming shortened V by 6 bases and J by 0 bases, and 21 bases separated the two germline ends. In nucleotides, the CDR3 is TGCGCCAGCAGGAGGATAAGGGAAGGCGGAATCTCCTACAATGAGCAGTTCTTC. It codes for CASRRIREGGISYNEQFF.

This clonotype was counted between two and nine times. The chain combines TRBV6-1 with TRBJ2-1; maybe TRBD2 (6 bases). V dropped 3 bases and J dropped 4 bases, with 13 bases sitting between them. The CDR3 runs to 15 residues. The V gene's germline CDR1 is MNHNS and CDR2 SASEGT. DNA of the CDR3: TGTGCCAGCAGTGAGGGATTAGGACTATACAATGAGCAGTTCTTC. This translates into CASSEGLGLYNEQFF.

This chain connects TRBV20-1 to TRBJ1-6, with D possibly matching TRBD1 (6 bases). Germline V lookup: CDR1 DFQATT, CDR2 SNEGSKA (reference sequence). Trimming took off 0 bases at V and 4 bases at J, with 13 bases between the two ends. The CDR3 spans 16 residues. The CDR3, as DNA: TGCAGTGCTAGAGATAGAGGGGGGGTTTATAATTCACCCCTCCACTTT. Its translation is CSARDRGGVYNSPLHF.

The gene calls are TRBV7-2 and TRBJ2-4; D uncertain. V was shortened by 5 bases and J by 3 bases, with 8 bases between the two germline ends. This CDR3 is 13 amino acids long. Germline values: CDR1 SGHTA, CDR2 FQGNSA. DNA for the CDR3: TGTGCCAGCAGCCCCCCAGGCAAAAACATTCAGTACTTC. Translated: CASSPPGKNIQYF. The variable domain in full, with the rest retrieved from reference TRBV7-2 and TRBJ2-4, is GAGVSQSPSNKVTEKGKDVELRCDPISGHTALYWYRQSLGQGLEFLIYFQGNSAPDKSGLPSDRFSAERTGGSVSTLTIQRTQQEDSAVYLCASSPPGKNIQYFGAGTRLSVL.

The chain uses TRBV6-1 and TRBJ1-4, with TRBD1 identical over 7 bases. The CDR3 totals 14 residues. CDR1 MNHNS and CDR2 SASEGT come from the germline V gene. V was clipped by 4 bases and J by 4 bases; unmatched bases: 3. This chain's CDR3 is CASSARGNNEKLFF. CDR3 nucleotides: TGTGCCAGCAGTGCCAGGGGGAATAATGAAAAACTGTTTTTT.

The chain uses TRBV6-5 and TRBJ1-2; D is perhaps TRBD1 (6 bases). Looked up from germline, CDR1 is MNHEY and CDR2 is SVGAGI. The ends were cut back, 3 bases at V and 3 bases at J, with 14 bases in the middle. This CDR3 is 15 amino acids long. In nucleotides, the CDR3 is TGTGCCAGCAGTTATGGTGCAGGGGTGTACTATGGCTACACCTTC. Translating gives CASSYGAGVYYGYTF.

This chain links TRBV7-8 with TRBJ2-5, with a possible D match to TRBD2 (5 bases). Germline CDR1 SGHVS, CDR2 FQNEAQ. V was pared by 1 base and J by 4 bases, with 16 bases between. This CDR3 spans 16 amino acids. CDR3 loop: CASSLVMNSRGETQYF. CDR3 DNA sequence: TGTGCCAGCAGCTTAGTGATGAATTCACGGGGAGAGACCCAGTACTTC.

The chain has TRBV20-1 and TRBJ1-2, with D possibly matching TRBD1 (5 bases). The V end was cut by 5 bases, the J end by 11 bases, with 15 bases between. Germline CDR1 and CDR2: DFQATT and SNEGSKA (reference sequence). The CDR3 is 11 amino acids. CDR3 sequence (DNA): TGCAGTGCTTACATCTATGGGGGATACACCTTC. Encoded protein: CSAYIYGGYTF.

In its sample, this clonotype was seen many times. The V gene is TRBV5-1, the J gene TRBJ2-7; 12 bases line up with TRBD2. The V segment lost 4 bases and the J segment 5 bases; nucleotides outside the gene matches: 4. This CDR3 comprises 14 residues. Germline CDR1 SGHRS, CDR2 YFSETQ. The CDR3 DNA is TGCGCCAGCAGCAGACTAGCGGGAGTAGACGAGCAGTACTTC. Its translation is CASSRLAGVDEQYF.

There are a few counts of this clonotype. This rearrangement joins TRBV12-3 or TRBV12-4 to TRBJ1-6, with TRBD1 identical over 8 bases. J was trimmed by 6 bases and V by 3 bases; bases with no gene match: 1. CDR3 length equals 14 residues. The CDR3 loop reads CASSLQGANSPLHF. CDR3 nucleotide sequence: TGTGCCAGCAGTTTGCAGGGGGCTAATTCACCCCTCCACTTT.

This clonotype turned up a few times. The chain joins TRBV20-1 to TRBJ2-2, with TRBD2 identical over 11 bases. This CDR3 has 14 residues. Germline V CDR1 and CDR2: DFQATT, SNEGSKA (reference sequence). J lost 7 bases, V lost 7 bases, and 8 bases had no gene match. As DNA, the CDR3 is TGCAGTGTATCTAGCGGGAGGTTGGGCGGGGAGCTGTTTTTT. It specifies CSVSSGRLGGELFF.

This clonotype was picked up many times. The chain joins TRBV5-1 to TRBJ2-3; D is ambiguous. The germline gives CDR1 SGHRS, CDR2 YFSETQ. The CDR3 contains 15 residues. The germline V and J ends were trimmed by 2 bases and 0 bases, with 10 bases remaining between them. The CDR3: CASSFVGSSTDTQYF. The CDR3, as DNA: TGCGCCAGCAGCTTTGTCGGGTCCAGCACAGATACGCAGTATTTT.

This clonotype showed up many times. The gene calls are TRBV6-6 and TRBJ2-7, with a possible D match to TRBD2 (5 bases). V was trimmed by 5 bases and J by 2 bases, leaving 10 bases between them. Germline V CDR1 and CDR2: MNHNY, SVGAGI (reference sequence). This CDR3 is 13 amino acids long. The DNA of the CDR3 is TGTGCCAGCAGTAGTCCGGGGACCTACGAGCAGTACTTC. Its translation is CASSSPGTYEQYF.

This clonotype appeared a few times. This rearrangement joins TRBV9 to TRBJ2-3; tentative D call: TRBD1 (5 bases). V was cut by 1 base and J by 4 bases, with 10 bases left in between. The CDR3 spans 14 residues. Germline V CDR1 and CDR2: SGDLS, YYNGEE. This CDR3 reads CASSVNRSPDTQYF. The CDR3 DNA reads TGTGCCAGCAGCGTAAACAGGAGTCCAGATACGCAGTATTTT. The complete variable domain, with remaining parts taken from reference TRBV9 and TRBJ2-3, reads DSGVTQTPKHLITATGQRVTLRCSPRSGDLSVYWYQQSLDQGLQFLIQYYNGEERAKGNILERFSAQQFPDLHSELNLSSLELGDSALYFCASSVNRSPDTQYFGPGTRLTVL.